This T cell receptor (beta chain) originates from a study of Ad26.COV2.S vaccination and SARS-CoV-2 variants. Regarding the study as a whole: Among vaccine recipients, spike-specific TCR breadth exceeded that of placebo recipients.

The treatment was: roughly 20 received Ad26.COV2.S at low or high dose, single or two shots; 5 received placebo; per-sample allocation not given. Following the first vaccine or placebo injection, samples were taken on day 63. The administered vaccine (an Ad26 vector) expressed Wuhan-strain SARS-CoV-2 spike. The data were produced by immunoSEQ multiplex PCR, yet TCRdb's version contains in-frame clones alone and is incomplete. The sample includes hundreds of thousands of clones, 75% to 90% of them seen just once. Concerning this clone itself: Its antigen is currently unknown.

With V trimmed by 5 bases and J by 7 bases, 13 bases remained unmatched. Germline loops: CDR1 ENHRY, CDR2 SYGVKD. This CDR3 spans 17 amino acids. This chain links TRBV10-3 with TRBJ2-2; 10 bases are a match to TRBD2. The TCR comes from a person aged 18 to 59 who received the Ad26.COV2.S COVID-19 vaccine or a placebo. This specimen consisted of peripheral blood, obtained in a trial of Ad26.COV2.S vaccine versus placebo. The CDR3 spells CAISSSGGPRGSGELFF. For the CDR3, the DNA is TGTGCCATCAGTTCTAGCGGGGGCCCTAGGGGAAGCGGGGAGCTGTTTTTT.